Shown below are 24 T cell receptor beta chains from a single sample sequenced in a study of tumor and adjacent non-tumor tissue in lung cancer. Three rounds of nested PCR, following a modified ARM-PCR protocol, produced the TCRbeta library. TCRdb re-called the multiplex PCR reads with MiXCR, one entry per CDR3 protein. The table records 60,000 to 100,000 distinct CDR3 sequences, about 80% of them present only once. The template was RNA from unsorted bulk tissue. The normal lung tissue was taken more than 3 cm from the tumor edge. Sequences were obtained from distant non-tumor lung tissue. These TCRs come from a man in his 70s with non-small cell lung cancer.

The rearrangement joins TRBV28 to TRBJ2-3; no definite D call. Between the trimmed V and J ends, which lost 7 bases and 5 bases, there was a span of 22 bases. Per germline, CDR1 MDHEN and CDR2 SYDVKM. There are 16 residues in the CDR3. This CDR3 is CASNFSNWRGRDTQYF. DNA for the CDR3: TGTGCCAGCAATTTCTCCAACTGGAGAGGAAGAGATACGCAGTATTTT.

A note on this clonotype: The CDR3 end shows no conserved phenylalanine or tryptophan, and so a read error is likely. CDR3 region: CSVGNRGYTGELFL. In nucleotides, the CDR3 is TGCAGCGTGGGGAACAGGGGATACACCGGGGAGCTGTTTTTA. The chain carries TRBV29-1 and TRBJ2-2; 7 nucleotides line up with TRBD1. This CDR3 is 14 amino acids long. Germline CDR1 is SQVTM and CDR2 is ANQGSEA. The V gene end was trimmed by 6 bases and the J gene end by 3 bases; junction bases not matched to a gene: 7.

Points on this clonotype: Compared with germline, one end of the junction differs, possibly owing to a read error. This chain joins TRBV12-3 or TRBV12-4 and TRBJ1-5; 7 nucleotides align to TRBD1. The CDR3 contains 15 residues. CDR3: CARSLGGDGNQPQHF. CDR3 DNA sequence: TGTGCCAGAAGTTTAGGGGGCGATGGCAATCAGCCCCAGCATTTT.

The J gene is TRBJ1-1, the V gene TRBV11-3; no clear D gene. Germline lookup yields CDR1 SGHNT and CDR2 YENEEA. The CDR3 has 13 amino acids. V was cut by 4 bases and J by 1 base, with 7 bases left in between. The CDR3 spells CASSSPANTEAFF. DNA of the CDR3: TGTGCCAGCAGCTCCCCTGCGAACACTGAAGCTTTCTTT.

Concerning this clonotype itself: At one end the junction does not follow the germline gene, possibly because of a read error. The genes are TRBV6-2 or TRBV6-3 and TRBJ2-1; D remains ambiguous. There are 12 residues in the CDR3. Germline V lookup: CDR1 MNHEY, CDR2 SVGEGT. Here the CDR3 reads CVSSYVVGEEFF. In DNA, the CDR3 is TGTGTCAGCAGTTACGTCGTTGGCGAGGAGTTCTTC.

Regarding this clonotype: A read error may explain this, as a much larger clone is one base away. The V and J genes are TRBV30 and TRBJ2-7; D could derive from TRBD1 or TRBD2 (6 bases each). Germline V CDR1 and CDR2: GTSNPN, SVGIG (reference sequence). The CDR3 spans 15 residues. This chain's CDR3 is CARRITGAVSYEQYF. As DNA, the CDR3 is TGTGCCCGGAGGATTACGGGGGCAGTTTCCTACGAGCAGTACTTC.

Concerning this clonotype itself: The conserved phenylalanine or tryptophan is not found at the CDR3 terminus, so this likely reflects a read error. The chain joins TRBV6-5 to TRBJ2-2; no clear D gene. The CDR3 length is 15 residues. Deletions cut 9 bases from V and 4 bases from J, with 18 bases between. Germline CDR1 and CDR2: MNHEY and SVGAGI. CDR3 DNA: TGTGCCAGTTCCCGGTGGCAGGAATTCACCGGGGAGCTGTTTGTT. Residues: CASSRWQEFTGELFV.

CDR3 sequence reads: CASCLDPTGGSGEQFF. The CDR3 bases are TGTGCAAGCTGCTTAGATCCCACGGGGGGCAGTGGTGAGCAGTTCTTC. The rearrangement uses TRBV11-3 and TRBJ2-1; TRBD2 might be the D (7 bases). In germline, CDR1 is SGHNT, CDR2 YENEEA. CDR3 length: 16 amino acids.

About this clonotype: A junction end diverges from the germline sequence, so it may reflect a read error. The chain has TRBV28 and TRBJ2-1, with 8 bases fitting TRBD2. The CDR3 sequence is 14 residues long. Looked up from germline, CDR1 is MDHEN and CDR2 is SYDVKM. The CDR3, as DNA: TGTGCTAGCGATAGTAGCGGGGTTGACAATGTGCAGTTCTTC. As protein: CASDSSGVDNVQFF.

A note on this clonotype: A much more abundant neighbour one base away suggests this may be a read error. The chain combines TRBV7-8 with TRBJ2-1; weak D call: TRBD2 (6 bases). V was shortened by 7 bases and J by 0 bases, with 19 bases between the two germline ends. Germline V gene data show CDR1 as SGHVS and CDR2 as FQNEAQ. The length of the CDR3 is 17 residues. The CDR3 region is CASNRTLGDFSYNEQFF. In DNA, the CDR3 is TGTGCCAGCAACCGAACTCTAGGGGACTTCTCCTACAATGAGCAGTTCTTC. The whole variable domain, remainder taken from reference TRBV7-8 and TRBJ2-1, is GAGVSQSPRYKVAKRGQDVALRCDPISGHVSLFWYQQALGQGPEFLTYFQNEAQLDKSGLPSDRFFAERPEGSVSTLKIQRTQQEDSAVYLCASNRTLGDFSYNEQFFGPGTRLTVL.

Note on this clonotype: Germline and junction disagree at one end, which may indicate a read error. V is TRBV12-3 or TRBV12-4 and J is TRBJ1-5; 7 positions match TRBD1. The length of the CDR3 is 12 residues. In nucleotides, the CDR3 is TGTGCAAGCAGCGACAGGGTTAAGCCCCAGCATTTT. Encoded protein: CASSDRVKPQHF.

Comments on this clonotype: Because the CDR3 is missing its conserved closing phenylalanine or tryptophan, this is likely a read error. Here the CDR3 DNA reads TGCAGTGTTAGAGAAGGACTAACGGGGGCCTACGAGCAGTACTTG. Its protein is CSVREGLTGAYEQYL. The chain joins TRBV20-1 to TRBJ2-7; D is perhaps TRBD2 (6 bases). Germline V gene data show CDR1 as DFQATT and CDR2 as SNEGSKA (reference sequence). This CDR3 spans 15 amino acids.

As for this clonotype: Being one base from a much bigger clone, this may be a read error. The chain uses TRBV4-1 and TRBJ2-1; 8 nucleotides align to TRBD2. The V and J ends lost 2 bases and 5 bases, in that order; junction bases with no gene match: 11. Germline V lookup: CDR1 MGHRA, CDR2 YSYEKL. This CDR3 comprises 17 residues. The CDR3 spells CASSQPISGRVNNEQFF. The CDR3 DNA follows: TGCGCCAGCAGCCAACCTATAAGCGGGAGAGTCAACAATGAGCAGTTCTTC.

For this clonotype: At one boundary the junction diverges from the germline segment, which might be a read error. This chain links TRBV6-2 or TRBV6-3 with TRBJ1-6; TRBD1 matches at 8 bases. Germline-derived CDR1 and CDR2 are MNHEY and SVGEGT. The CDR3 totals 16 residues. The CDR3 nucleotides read TGTGCCAGCAGAAGCGGGACAGGTAAATCTAATTCATCCCTCCACTTT. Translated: CASRSGTGKSNSSLHF.

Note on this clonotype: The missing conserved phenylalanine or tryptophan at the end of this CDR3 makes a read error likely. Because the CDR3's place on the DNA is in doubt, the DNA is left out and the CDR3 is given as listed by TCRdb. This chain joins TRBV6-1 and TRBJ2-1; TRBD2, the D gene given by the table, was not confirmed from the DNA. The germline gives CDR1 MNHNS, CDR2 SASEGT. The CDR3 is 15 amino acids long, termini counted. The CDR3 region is CASSSGTRAYNEQLL.

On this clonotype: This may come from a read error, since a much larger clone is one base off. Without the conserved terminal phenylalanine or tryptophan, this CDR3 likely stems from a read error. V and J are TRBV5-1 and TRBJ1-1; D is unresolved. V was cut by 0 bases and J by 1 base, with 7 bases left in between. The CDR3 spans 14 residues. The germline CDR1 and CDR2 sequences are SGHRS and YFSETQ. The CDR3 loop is CASSLVGKNTEAFY. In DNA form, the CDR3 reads TGCGCCAGCAGCTTGGTTGGGAAGAACACTGAAGCTTTCTAT.

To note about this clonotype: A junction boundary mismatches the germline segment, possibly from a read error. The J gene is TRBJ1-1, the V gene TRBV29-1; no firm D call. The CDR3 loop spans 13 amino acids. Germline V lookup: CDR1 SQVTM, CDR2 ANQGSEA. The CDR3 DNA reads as TGCATCGGAAAAAGGAGTCGATTCATTGAAGCATTCTTT. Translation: CIGKRSRFIEAFF.

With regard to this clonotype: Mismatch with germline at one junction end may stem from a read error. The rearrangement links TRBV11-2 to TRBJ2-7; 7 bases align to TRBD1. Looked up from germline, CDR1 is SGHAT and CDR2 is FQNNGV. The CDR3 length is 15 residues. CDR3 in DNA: TGTGCCAGCTGCTTAGTCCAAGGGGGCAGGTACGAGCAGTACTTC. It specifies CASCLVQGGRYEQYF.

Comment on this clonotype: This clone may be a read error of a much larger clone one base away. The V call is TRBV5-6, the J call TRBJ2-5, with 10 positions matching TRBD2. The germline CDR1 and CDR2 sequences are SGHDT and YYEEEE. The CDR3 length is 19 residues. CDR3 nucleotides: TGTGGCAGCAGCTTGGCAGCTCTAGCGGGAGTTGAGGGTCAAGAGACCCAGTACTTC. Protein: CGSSLAALAGVEGQETQYF.

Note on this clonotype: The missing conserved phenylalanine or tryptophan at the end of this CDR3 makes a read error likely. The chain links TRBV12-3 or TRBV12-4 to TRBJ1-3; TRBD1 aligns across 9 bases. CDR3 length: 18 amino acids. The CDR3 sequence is CASSRPGTGIGSGNTIYL. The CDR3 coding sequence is TGTGCAAGCAGTCGTCCCGGGACAGGGATAGGCTCTGGAAACACCATATATTTA.

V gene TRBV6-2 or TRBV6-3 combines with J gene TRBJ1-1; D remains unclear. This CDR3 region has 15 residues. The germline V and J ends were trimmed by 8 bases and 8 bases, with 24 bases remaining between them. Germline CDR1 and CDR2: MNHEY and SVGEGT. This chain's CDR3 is CASRPLVVQRREAFF. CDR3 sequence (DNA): TGTGCCAGCCGACCTCTTGTGGTACAGAGAAGAGAAGCTTTCTTT.

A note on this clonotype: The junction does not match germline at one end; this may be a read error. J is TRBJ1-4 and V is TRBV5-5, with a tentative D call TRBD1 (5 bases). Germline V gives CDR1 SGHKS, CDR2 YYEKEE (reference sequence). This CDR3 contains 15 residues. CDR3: CASSPPTASNERLFF. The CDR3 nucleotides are TGTGCCAGCAGCCCCCCGACAGCCTCTAATGAAAGACTGTTTTTT.

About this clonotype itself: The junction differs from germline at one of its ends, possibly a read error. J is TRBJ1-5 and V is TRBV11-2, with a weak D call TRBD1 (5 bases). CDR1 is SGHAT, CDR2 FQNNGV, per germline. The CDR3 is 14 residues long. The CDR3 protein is CASSLDGGWQPQLF. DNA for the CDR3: TGTGCTAGCAGCTTAGACGGGGGGTGGCAGCCCCAGCTTTTT.

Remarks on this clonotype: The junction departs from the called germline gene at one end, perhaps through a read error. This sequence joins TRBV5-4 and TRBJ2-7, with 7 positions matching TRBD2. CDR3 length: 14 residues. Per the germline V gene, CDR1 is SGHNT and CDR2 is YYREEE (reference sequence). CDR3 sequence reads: CASSVLGRDYEHYF. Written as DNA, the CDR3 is TGTGCCAGCAGCGTGCTCGGCAGGGACTACGAGCACTACTTC. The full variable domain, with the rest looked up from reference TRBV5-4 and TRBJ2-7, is ETGVTQSPTHLIKTRGQQVTLRCSSQSGHNTVSWYQQALGQGPQFIFQYYREEENGRGNFPPRFSGLQFPNYSSELNVNALELDDSALYLCASSVLGRDYEHYFGPGTRLTVT.